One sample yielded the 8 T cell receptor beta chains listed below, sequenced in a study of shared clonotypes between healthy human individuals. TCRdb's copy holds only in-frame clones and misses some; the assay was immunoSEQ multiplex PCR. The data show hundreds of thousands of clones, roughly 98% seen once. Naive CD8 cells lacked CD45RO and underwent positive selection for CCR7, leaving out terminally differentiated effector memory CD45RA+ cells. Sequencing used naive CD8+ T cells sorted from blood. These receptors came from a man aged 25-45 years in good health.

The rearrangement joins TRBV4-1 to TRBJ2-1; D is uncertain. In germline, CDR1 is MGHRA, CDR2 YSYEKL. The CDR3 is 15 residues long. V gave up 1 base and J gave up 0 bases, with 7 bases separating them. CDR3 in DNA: TGCGCCAGCAGCCAAGCGTACAGCTCCTACAATGAGCAGTTCTTC. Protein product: CASSQAYSSYNEQFF.

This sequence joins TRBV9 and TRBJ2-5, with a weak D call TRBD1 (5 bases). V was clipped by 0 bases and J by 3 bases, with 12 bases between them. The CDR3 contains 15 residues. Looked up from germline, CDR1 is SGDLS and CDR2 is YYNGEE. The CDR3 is CASSVAGAGKETQYF. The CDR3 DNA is TGTGCCAGCAGCGTAGCTGGGGCAGGGAAAGAGACCCAGTACTTC.

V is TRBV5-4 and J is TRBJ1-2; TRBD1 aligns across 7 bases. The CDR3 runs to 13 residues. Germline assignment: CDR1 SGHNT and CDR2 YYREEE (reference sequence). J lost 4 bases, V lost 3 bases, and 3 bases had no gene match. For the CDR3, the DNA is TGTGCCAGCAGCTCCCGGGACAGCTATGGCTACACCTTC. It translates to CASSSRDSYGYTF.

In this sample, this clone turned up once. In DNA form, the CDR3 reads TGTGCCAGCAGCTTAGGGCAGCAGGGGGGCGAAAAACTGTTTTTT. Translation: CASSLGQQGGEKLFF. This chain links TRBV13 with TRBJ1-4; TRBD1 matches 7 bases. J gave up 8 bases and V 0 bases, and 6 bases lay outside the gene matches. Germline CDR1 is PRHDT and CDR2 is FYEKMQ (reference sequence). The CDR3 contains 15 residues. The full variable domain, with the rest looked up from reference TRBV13 and TRBJ1-4, is AAGVIQSPRHLIKEKRETATLKCYPIPRHDTVYWYQQGPGQDPQFLISFYEKMQSDKGSIPDRFSAQQFSDYHSELNMSSLELGDSALYFCASSLGQQGGEKLFFGSGTQLSVL.

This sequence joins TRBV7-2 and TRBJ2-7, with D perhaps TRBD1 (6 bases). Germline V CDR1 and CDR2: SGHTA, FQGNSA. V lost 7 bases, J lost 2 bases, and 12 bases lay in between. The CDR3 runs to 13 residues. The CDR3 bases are TGTGCCAGCAACCATCAGGGGCCCTACGAGCAGTACTTC. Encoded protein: CASNHQGPYEQYF. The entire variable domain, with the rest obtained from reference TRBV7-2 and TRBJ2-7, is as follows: GAGVSQSPSNKVTEKGKDVELRCDPISGHTALYWYRQSLGQGLEFLIYFQGNSAPDKSGLPSDRFSAERTGGSVSTLTIQRTQQEDSAVYLCASNHQGPYEQYFGPGTRLTVT.

CDR3 region: CASTPLGDYEQYF. The CDR3 DNA is TGTGCCAGCACCCCCCTCGGAGACTACGAGCAGTACTTC. The chain combines TRBV11-2 with TRBJ2-7; no firm D call. CDR1 is SGHAT, CDR2 FQNNGV, per germline. V was cut by 7 bases and J by 3 bases, with 13 bases left in between. This CDR3 is built from 13 residues.

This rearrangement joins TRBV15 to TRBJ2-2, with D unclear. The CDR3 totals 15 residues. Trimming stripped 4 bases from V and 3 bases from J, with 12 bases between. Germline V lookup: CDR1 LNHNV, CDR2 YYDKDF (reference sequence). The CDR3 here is CATSIAILDTGELFF. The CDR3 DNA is TGTGCCACCAGCATCGCGATTTTAGACACCGGGGAGCTGTTTTTT.

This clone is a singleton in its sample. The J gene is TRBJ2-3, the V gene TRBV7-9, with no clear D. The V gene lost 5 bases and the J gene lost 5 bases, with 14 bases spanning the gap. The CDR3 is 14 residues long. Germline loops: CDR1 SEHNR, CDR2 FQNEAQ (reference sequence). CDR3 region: CASSPRVQKDTQYF. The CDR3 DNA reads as TGTGCCAGCAGCCCCCGGGTCCAAAAAGATACGCAGTATTTT.